This T cell receptor beta chain is drawn from a study of Ad26.COV2.S vaccination and SARS-CoV-2 variants. At the level of the study: Each vaccinee took Ad26.COV2.S intramuscularly, once or twice 56 days apart.

Indicated treatment: 15 to 20 received Ad26.COV2.S at low or high dose, single or two shots; about 5 received placebo; per-sample allocation not given. After the first vaccine or placebo injection, samples were drawn on day 63. The shot given was an Ad26 vector that makes Wuhan-strain SARS-CoV-2 spike. Measured with immunoSEQ multiplex PCR; TCRdb has only the in-frame clones, and not every one. This table holds roughly 700,000 clones, roughly nine tenths found once. As to this clone: The antigen remains undetermined.

CDR3 length: 18 amino acids. The V gene end was trimmed by 3 bases and the J gene end by 0 bases; junction bases not matched to a gene: 7. The V gene's germline CDR1 is KGHSH and CDR2 LQKENI. Study findings and constraints: Comparability of non-spike TCR breadth was observed across vaccine and placebo recipients.

This clonotype originated in a person aged 18 to 65 who received the Ad26.COV2.S COVID-19 vaccine or a placebo. The chain links TRBV18 to TRBJ2-2; 10 bases are a match to TRBD2. Sample: peripheral blood, taken in a trial of Ad26.COV2.S vaccine versus placebo. As DNA, the CDR3 is TGTGCCAGCTCACCGTATCTAGCGGGGGAAACGAACACCGGGGAGCTGTTTTTT. Its translation is CASSPYLAGETNTGELFF.